A selection of T cell receptor beta chains follows, all from one sample in a study of primary melanoma T cells and metastatic recurrence. Measured with immunoSEQ multiplex PCR; TCRdb has only the in-frame clones, and not every one. This repertoire shows almost 200 clones, approximately 90% found once; its top ten account for 9.5% to 13%. The sequenced sample consisted of melanoma tumor tissue. The receptor source for this set is a human donor with melanoma. Both conserved end residues are part of each CDR3.

J: TRBJ2-3; V: TRBV30; CDR3: CAWSKVPDTQYF
J: TRBJ2-7; V: TRBV14; CDR3: CASSQDVAAEQYF
J: TRBJ2-5; V: TRBV11-3; CDR3: CASSLRQSPGRQETQYF
J: TRBJ1-2; V: TRBV11-3; CDR3: CASSHVFKRLKDYGYTF
J: TRBJ2-2; V: TRBV6-8; CDR3: CASNGGRGTGELFF
J: TRBJ1-1; V: TRBV15; CDR3: CATSRAALVNTEAFF
J: TRBJ1-2; V: TRBV11-3; CDR3: CASSLVETLNYGYTF
J: TRBJ2-7; V: TRBV11-1; CDR3: CASSLRQGPSYEQYF
J: TRBJ2-6; V: TRBV5-1; CDR3: CASSFSSGRPPGANVLTF
J: TRBJ1-1; V: TRBV6-8; CDR3: CASSHRGERMNTEAFF
J: TRBJ2-6; V: TRBV5-1; CDR3: CASKRGIASGANVLTF
J: TRBJ2-5; V: TRBV11-3; CDR3: CASSLGDRQETQYF
J: TRBJ2-1; V: TRBV28; CDR3: CASRSWGGYNEQFF
J: TRBJ2-3; V: TRBV11-3; CDR3: CASSLTWTGNGDTQYF
J: TRBJ1-5; V: TRBV19; CDR3: CASSIFIGSGSNQPQHF
J: TRBJ2-7; V: TRBV6-8; CDR3: CASSYSSPVFAEQYF
J: TRBJ2-7; V: TRBV6-8; CDR3: CASSYRDSYEQYF
J: TRBJ1-1; V: TRBV11-3; CDR3: CASSSITRRAEAFF
J: TRBJ1-3; V: TRBV28; CDR3: CASSSGGAVAGNTIYF
J: TRBJ2-3; V: TRBV11-3; CDR3: CASSYNTGSTDTQYF